The T cell receptor beta chain under discussion was sequenced for a study of T cell responses to AZD1222 COVID-19 vaccine. The CDR3 sequence is 13 residues long. The V and J ends lost 0 bases and 6 bases respectively, with 8 bases between them. Germline-derived CDR1 and CDR2 are MNHEY and SVGAGI. Profiling relied on immunoSEQ multiplex PCR, and the TCRdb table lists in-frame clones only, not all of them. The repertoire has about 110,000 clones, 87% of them found once; the top ten carry 3.5% to 4.5%. The sequencing used peripheral blood, collected on day 0 of AZD1222 vaccination. The V gene is TRBV6-5, the J gene TRBJ1-2; the D gene is possibly TRBD1 (6 bases). This clonotype was sampled from an adult in good health. This CDR3 reads CASSYSWGHGYTF. The CDR3 DNA sequence: TGTGCCAGCAGTTACTCGTGGGGGCATGGCTACACCTTC.